These 5 T cell receptor beta chains share one sample of origin, sequenced in a study of patients and donors after allogeneic stem cell transplantation. From the RT-PCR reads, TCRdb called clonotypes with MiXCR, one entry per CDR3 protein. The sample holds approximately 170,000 distinct CDR3 sequences; 24% are singletons and the top ten take roughly 26%. Sequenced input: blood, either unsorted or a sorted T cell fraction (not recorded which). Receptors were obtained from a human donor who was either an allogeneic HSCT recipient or a stem cell or donor lymphocyte infusion donor (not recorded which). It is not recorded whose cells these are; they may come from a transplant donor.

This clonotype has more than one count but fewer than ten. The chain couples TRBV7-9 to TRBJ1-5; D is ambiguous. The CDR3 contains 15 residues. The V end was cut by 3 bases, the J end by 0 bases, with 9 bases between. CDR1 is SEHNR and CDR2 is FQNEAQ in the germline V gene (reference sequence). CDR3 sequence reads: CASSFYRLSNQPQHF. For the CDR3, the DNA is TGTGCCAGCAGCTTCTACCGCCTTAGCAATCAGCCCCAGCATTTT.

This chain connects TRBV12-3 or TRBV12-4 to TRBJ2-2, with a tentative D call TRBD1 (5 bases). V was trimmed by 1 base and J by 7 bases, leaving 16 bases between them. The CDR3 is 16 residues long. CDR3 sequence (DNA): TGTGCCAGCAGTTTAGGTAGCAGGGAAATTGTCGGGGAGCTGTTTTTT. Encoded protein: CASSLGSREIVGELFF.

The chain is built from TRBV6-5 and TRBJ2-2; no clear D gene. The CDR3 loop spans 15 amino acids. V shed 0 bases and J shed 0 bases, with 5 bases lying between them. Germline V gene lookup returns CDR1 MNHEY and CDR2 SVGAGI. The CDR3 coding sequence is TGTGCCAGCAGTTACTCCAGAGCGAACACCGGGGAGCTGTTTTTT. Protein product: CASSYSRANTGELFF.

This clonotype was found a few times. V and J are TRBV12-3 or TRBV12-4 and TRBJ2-5; D could derive from TRBD1 or TRBD2 (6 bases each). The V gene lost 0 bases and the J gene lost 3 bases, with 14 bases spanning the gap. The CDR3 has 16 residues. The CDR3 region is CASSLARGTLKETQYF. For the CDR3, the DNA is TGTGCCAGCAGTTTAGCGAGGGGGACTCTAAAAGAGACCCAGTACTTC.

This clonotype occurred a few times. The rearrangement joins TRBV3-1 to TRBJ1-3; 12 nucleotides match TRBD1. With 4 bases clipped from V and 2 bases from J, the junction kept 3 bases outside the gene matches. CDR3 length: 16 residues. The germline gives CDR1 LGHDT, CDR2 YNNKEL (reference sequence). The CDR3 sequence is CASSRRDRGPGNTIYF. CDR3 DNA sequence: TGTGCCAGCAGCCGCCGGGACAGGGGGCCTGGAAACACCATATATTTT.